Below, 15 T cell receptor beta chains from the same sample are listed, as sequenced in a study of CD8 T cells in Susac syndrome. Random hexamers primed reverse transcription of about 0.5 to 1 ug RNA. TCRdb passed the immunoSEQ multiplex PCR reads through MiXCR, listing each CDR3 protein once. The sample has approximately 130,000 distinct CDR3 sequences; around 91% are singletons. Material: CD8+ T cells from PBMCs. These TCRs come from a human donor with multiple sclerosis.

The chain has TRBV3-1 and TRBJ1-2; 9 nucleotides align to TRBD1. Germline assignment: CDR1 LGHDT and CDR2 YNNKEL (reference sequence). The CDR3 runs 16 residues. V lost 3 bases and J lost 1; bases outside the gene matches: 6. The CDR3 spells CASSHLTGGFNYGYTF. Written as DNA, the CDR3 is TGTGCCAGCAGCCACCTGACAGGGGGTTTTAACTATGGCTACACCTTC.

This sequence joins TRBV29-1 and TRBJ2-5; 10 nucleotides agree with TRBD1. CDR1 and CDR2 (germline): SQVTM, ANQGSEA. This CDR3 spans 14 amino acids. CDR3 region: CLIGDRGPQETQYF. CDR3 bases: TGCCTTATAGGGGACAGGGGCCCACAAGAGACCCAGTACTTC.

The chain is built from TRBV25-1 and TRBJ1-2; no firm D call. The germline CDR1 and CDR2 sequences are MGHDK and SYGVNS. This CDR3 has 13 amino acids. With 1 base removed from V and 4 bases from J, the gap between germline ends came to 7 bases. This CDR3 reads CASSESGSYGYTF. DNA for the CDR3: TGTGCCAGCAGTGAATCTGGCAGCTATGGCTACACCTTC.

The chain has TRBV28 and TRBJ1-1; D is possibly TRBD1 (6 bases). The germline V and J ends were trimmed by 3 bases and 7 bases, with 18 bases remaining between them. The CDR3 runs to 15 residues. In germline, CDR1 is MDHEN, CDR2 SYDVKM. The CDR3 is CASSFLGGRQGEAFF. CDR3 nucleotide sequence: TGTGCCAGCAGTTTCCTTGGGGGGCGCCAAGGTGAAGCTTTCTTT. Variable domain in full (rest from reference TRBV28 and TRBJ1-1): DVKVTQSSRYLVKRTGEKVFLECVQDMDHENMFWYRQDPGLGLRLIYFSYDVKMKEKGDIPEGYSVSREKKERFSLILESASTNQTSMYLCASSFLGGRQGEAFFGQGTRLTVV.

This clonotype has a single count. The chain joins TRBV6-6 to TRBJ2-1; TRBD2 is a possible D gene (5 bases). CDR1 and CDR2 from the germline V gene are MNHNY and SVGAGI (reference sequence). V gave up 2 bases and J gave up 8 bases, with 10 bases separating them. The CDR3 covers 13 residues. The CDR3 loop reads CASSYGTLDEQFF. DNA for the CDR3: TGTGCCAGCAGTTACGGAACACTAGATGAGCAGTTCTTC.

This clonotype was seen a few times. This chain uses TRBV12-3 or TRBV12-4 with TRBJ2-3; no definite D call. The ends were cut back, 2 bases at V and 4 bases at J, with 4 bases in the middle. The CDR3 totals 12 residues. CDR3 in DNA: TGTGCCAGCAGTTTAATGGCAGATACGCAGTATTTT. Encoded protein: CASSLMADTQYF.

The chain uses TRBV12-3 or TRBV12-4 and TRBJ2-5; 7 nucleotides line up with TRBD2. The CDR3 is 15 amino acids. V trimming: 4 bases; J trimming: 2 bases; junction bases outside the gene matches: 7. CDR3 DNA: TGTGCCAGCAGTTCGCGACGGGACTATCAAGAGACCCAGTACTTC. Translated: CASSSRRDYQETQYF.

The chain has TRBV7-9 and TRBJ1-1; D is unresolved. The CDR3 extends over 12 amino acids. Germline V CDR1 and CDR2: SEHNR, FQNEAQ (reference sequence). Trimming took 1 base from V and 8 from J, leaving 8 bases between them. This CDR3 is CASSLGAVEAFF. The CDR3 nucleotides are TGTGCCAGCAGCTTAGGGGCAGTCGAAGCTTTCTTT.

This chain links TRBV7-2 with TRBJ2-7; TRBD1 might be the D (5 bases). The germline CDR1 and CDR2 sequences are SGHTA and FQGNSA. V was pared by 8 bases and J by 2 bases, with 13 bases between. The CDR3 spans 13 residues. CDR3 coding DNA: TGTGCCAGCTTAGGGGTCGGAGCCTACGAGCAGTACTTC. Encoded protein: CASLGVGAYEQYF. Looking up the rest from reference TRBV7-2 and TRBJ2-7 gives the full variable domain: GAGVSQSPSNKVTEKGKDVELRCDPISGHTALYWYRQSLGQGLEFLIYFQGNSAPDKSGLPSDRFSAERTGGSVSTLTIQRTQQEDSAVYLCASLGVGAYEQYFGPGTRLTVT.

The chain recombines TRBV25-1 with TRBJ2-6; D is tentatively TRBD1 or TRBD2 (5 bases each). The CDR3 is 17 amino acids. Trimming left V 2 bases short and J 0 bases short, with 11 bases between. CDR1 is MGHDK and CDR2 is SYGVNS in the germline V gene. The chain's CDR3 is CASSEGWDLSGANVLTF. The CDR3 coding sequence is TGTGCCAGCAGTGAAGGCTGGGACCTCTCTGGGGCCAACGTCCTGACTTTC.

J is TRBJ1-1 and V is TRBV19; D remains ambiguous. The CDR3 is 13 amino acids. V shed 7 bases and J shed 3 bases, with 12 bases lying between them. Germline V gives CDR1 LNHDA, CDR2 SQIVND (reference sequence). The CDR3 nucleotides are TGTGCCAGTACGTTTTCGGGGTACACTGAAGCTTTCTTT. This codes for CASTFSGYTEAFF.

The chain is built from TRBV27 and TRBJ2-2; TRBD1 is a possible D gene (7 bases). V dropped 5 bases and J dropped 4 bases, with 14 bases sitting between them. Germline V gives CDR1 MNHEY, CDR2 SMNVEV (reference sequence). This CDR3 region has 15 residues. As DNA, the CDR3 is TGTGCCAGCAGTACAAACAGGGGAGGCACCGGGGAGCTGTTTTTT. As protein: CASSTNRGGTGELFF.

The genes are TRBV4-1 and TRBJ2-1; 9 bases line up with TRBD2. CDR3 size: 16 residues. Germline CDR1 MGHRA, CDR2 YSYEKL. V shed 3 bases, J shed 1 base, and the junction held 4 bases outside the gene matches. The CDR3 coding sequence is TGCGCCAGCAGCCAGAAGACTAGCGGTTCCTACAATGAGCAGTTCTTC. It yields the protein CASSQKTSGSYNEQFF.

The chain recombines TRBV3-1 with TRBJ1-2; TRBD1 is a possible D gene (5 bases). V was cut by 4 bases and J by 3 bases, with 18 bases left in between. The CDR3 is 16 amino acids. Germline V lookup: CDR1 LGHDT, CDR2 YNNKEL (reference sequence). The CDR3 spells CASSPPPGHQDYGYTF. CDR3 coding DNA: TGTGCCAGCAGCCCCCCACCGGGGCACCAGGACTATGGCTACACCTTC.

This rearrangement joins TRBV25-1 to TRBJ1-3; D might be TRBD1 (5 bases). The CDR3 loop spans 16 amino acids. V lost 3 bases and J lost 5, with 17 bases in between. Germline-derived CDR1 and CDR2 are MGHDK and SYGVNS. The CDR3 here is CASSDHITGDRNTIYF. CDR3 nucleotide sequence: TGTGCCAGCAGTGACCACATAACAGGAGACCGAAACACCATATATTTT.